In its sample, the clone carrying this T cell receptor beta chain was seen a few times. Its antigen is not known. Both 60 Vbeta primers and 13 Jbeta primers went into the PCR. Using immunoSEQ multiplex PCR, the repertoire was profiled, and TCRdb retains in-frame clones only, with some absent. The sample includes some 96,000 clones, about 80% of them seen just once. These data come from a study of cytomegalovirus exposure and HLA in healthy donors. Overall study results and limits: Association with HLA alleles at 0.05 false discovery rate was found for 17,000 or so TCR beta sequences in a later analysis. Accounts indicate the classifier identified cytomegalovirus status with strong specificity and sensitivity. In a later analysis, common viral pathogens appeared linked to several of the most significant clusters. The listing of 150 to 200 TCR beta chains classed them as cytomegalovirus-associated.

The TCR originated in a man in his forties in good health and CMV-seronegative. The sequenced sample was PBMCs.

CDR3 region: CASSFRSGGRESSYNEQFF. The CDR3 region has the DNA TGTGCCAGCAGCTTCCGGTCGGGCGGGAGGGAGAGCTCCTACAATGAGCAGTTCTTC. The rearrangement uses TRBV7-2 and TRBJ2-1; TRBD2 matches at 9 bases. V gave up 3 bases and J gave up 0 bases; unmatched junction bases: 12. Germline CDR1 is SGHTA and CDR2 is FQGNSA. The CDR3 totals 19 residues.